This T cell receptor beta chain is from a study of shared clonotypes between healthy human individuals. Background on the study: Per donor, three plates held CD4 naive cells, three held CD4 memory, two held CD8 naive and one held CD8 memory.

V lost 4 bases and J lost 0, with 10 bases in between. This CDR3 has 14 amino acids. Germline CDR1 SGDLS, CDR2 YYNGEE. Assay execution took place at the deep level. Here immunoSEQ multiplex PCR was the method, and the copy in TCRdb shows in-frame clones only, minus some. The sample contains over a million clones, approximately 80% of which appear only once. Naive CD4+ cells were CD45RA-selected; the remaining cells were memory. The study, taken as a whole, reports: Among several donors, roughly 5% of naive CD4 clonotypes were found in common.

This clone was recorded a few times. Its antigen is unidentified. V gene TRBV9 combines with J gene TRBJ2-5, with D possibly TRBD1 on 6 matching bases. The sequence was collected from a young man in good health. Some clones in this sample may be carry-over from other donors' samples. The sequenced sample was memory CD4+ T cells from PBMCs. Subset reported: CD45RA-negative fraction. The CDR3 loop is CASSTGQNQETQYF. In DNA form, the CDR3 reads TGTGCCAGCAGCACAGGACAGAACCAAGAGACCCAGTACTTC. The variable domain in full, with the rest retrieved from reference TRBV9 and TRBJ2-5, is DSGVTQTPKHLITATGQRVTLRCSPRSGDLSVYWYQQSLDQGLQFLIQYYNGEERAKGNILERFSAQQFPDLHSELNLSSLELGDSALYFCASSTGQNQETQYFGPGTRLLVL.